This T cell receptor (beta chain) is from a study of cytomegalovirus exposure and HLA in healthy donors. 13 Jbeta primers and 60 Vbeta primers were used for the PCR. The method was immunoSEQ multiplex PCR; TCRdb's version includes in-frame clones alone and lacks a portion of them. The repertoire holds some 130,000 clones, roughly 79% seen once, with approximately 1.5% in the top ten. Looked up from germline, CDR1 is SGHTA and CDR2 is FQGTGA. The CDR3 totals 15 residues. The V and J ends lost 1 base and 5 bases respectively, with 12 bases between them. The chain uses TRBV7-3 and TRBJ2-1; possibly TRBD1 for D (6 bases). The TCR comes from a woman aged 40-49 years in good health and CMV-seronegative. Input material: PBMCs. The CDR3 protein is CASSLIQGRNNEQFF. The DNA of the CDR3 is TGTGCCAGCAGCTTAATCCAGGGGAGAAACAATGAGCAGTTCTTC.